The following is a TCR beta chain sequence with its context. These data are taken from a study of blood T cell repertoires in COVID-19. The V and J ends lost 0 bases and 7 bases respectively, with 19 bases between them. The CDR3 contains 16 residues. The germline V gene encodes CDR1 LGHDT and CDR2 YNNKEL (reference sequence). The assay was immunoSEQ multiplex PCR, and TCRdb's table has in-frame clones only and misses some. The sample lists 200,000 to 250,000 clones; roughly 85% were seen once. Specimen: PBMCs or T cells enriched from blood (not recorded which). The source of this sequence is a man aged 40-50 years who had recovered from COVID-19. The V gene is TRBV3-1 (or the pseudogene TRBV3-2), the J gene TRBJ2-7; D unresolved. The CDR3 sequence: CASSQDETRLAWEQYF. In DNA form, the CDR3 reads TGTGCCAGCAGCCAAGATGAAACGCGACTTGCATGGGAGCAGTACTTC.